A single sample is the source of the 31 T cell receptor beta chains below, sequenced in a study of blood T cell repertoires in COVID-19. Repertoires were generated with immunoSEQ multiplex PCR, while TCRdb's copy carries only in-frame clones and drops some. The profile shows 200,000 to 250,000 clones, roughly 86% of them singletons. The sequenced material came from PBMCs or T cells enriched from blood (not recorded which). Receptors originate from a woman in her forties or fifties who had recovered from COVID-19.

The rearrangement links TRBV9 to TRBJ2-2; 13 nucleotides agree with TRBD2. The junction had 6 bases not matched to a gene; V was cut back by 4 bases and J by 0 bases. CDR1 SGDLS and CDR2 YYNGEE come from the germline V gene. CDR3 length equals 18 residues. The CDR3 sequence is CASSPRTSGGPNTGELFF. In DNA form, the CDR3 reads TGTGCCAGCAGCCCTCGGACTAGCGGGGGCCCGAACACCGGGGAGCTGTTTTTT.

The chain is built from TRBV29-1 and TRBJ1-2; no firm D call. Germline V gene sequence: CDR1 SQVTM, CDR2 ANQGSEA. CDR3 size: 12 residues. V was clipped by 8 bases and J by 5 bases, with 15 bases between them. The CDR3 DNA follows: TGCAGCTCGCGGACGGAGGCGTATGGCTACACCTTC. Translation gives CSSRTEAYGYTF.

This sequence joins TRBV28 and TRBJ1-5; D unresolved. The V end was cut by 6 bases, the J end by 9 bases, with 12 bases between. Germline V lookup: CDR1 MDHEN, CDR2 SYDVKM. This CDR3 has 12 amino acids. CDR3 protein: CASSPKILPQHF. The CDR3 DNA reads TGTGCCAGCAGCCCTAAAATTCTGCCCCAGCATTTT.

This sequence joins TRBV11-2 and TRBJ2-2, with 10 bases lining up with TRBD1. The CDR3 is 14 residues long. The junction had 4 bases not matched to a gene; V was cut back by 5 bases and J by 7 bases. In germline, CDR1 is SGHAT, CDR2 FQNNGV. CDR3 DNA: TGTGCCAGCAGCACCGGGACAGGGGTCGGGGAGCTGTTTTTT. Translated, it gives CASSTGTGVGELFF.

V gene TRBV3-1 (or the pseudogene TRBV3-2) combines with J gene TRBJ1-1, with D hard to call. The CDR3 runs 13 residues. V was cut by 0 bases and J by 5 bases, with 7 bases left in between. Per the germline V gene, CDR1 is LGHDT and CDR2 is YNNKEL (reference sequence). As DNA, the CDR3 is TGTGCCAGCAGCCAAGATCGGAGGACTGAAGCTTTCTTT. It specifies CASSQDRRTEAFF.

The chain has TRBV4-1 and TRBJ2-7; 8 nucleotides line up with TRBD1. This CDR3 is 15 amino acids long. CDR1 and CDR2 from the germline V gene are MGHRA and YSYEKL. V dropped 4 bases and J dropped 1; count of bases not matched to a gene: 6. The CDR3 here is CASSPRGQVSYEQYF. CDR3 sequence (DNA): TGCGCCAGCAGCCCTCGGGGACAGGTGTCCTACGAGCAGTACTTC.

The V and J genes are TRBV5-8 and TRBJ1-2, with D possibly matching TRBD1 (5 bases). Germline V gene data show CDR1 as SGHTS and CDR2 as YDEGEE. V gave up 4 bases and J gave up 4 bases, with 14 bases separating them. The CDR3 has 14 residues. The DNA for the CDR3 is TGTGCCAGCAGCAAGTTTCCAGGGTCCTATGGCTACACCTTC. This codes for CASSKFPGSYGYTF. The variable domain in full, completed from reference TRBV5-8 and TRBJ1-2, reads EAGVTQSPTHLIKTRGQQATLRCSPISGHTSVYWYQQALGLGLQFLLWYDEGEERNRGNFPPRFSGRQFPNYSSELNVNALELEDSALYLCASSKFPGSYGYTFGSGTRLTVV.

This clone was observed a few times. The rearrangement links TRBV11-1 to TRBJ2-3; unclear D gene. Germline V gene sequence: CDR1 SGHAT, CDR2 FQDESV (reference sequence). The germline V and J ends were trimmed by 2 bases and 4 bases, with 10 bases remaining between them. The CDR3 length is 14 residues. This chain's CDR3 is CASSLRGPADTQYF. The DNA for the CDR3 is TGTGCCAGCAGCTTAAGAGGTCCAGCAGATACGCAGTATTTT.

The CDR3 region is CASSLAGRNTGELFF. In DNA form, the CDR3 reads TGTGCCAGCAGCTTGGCGGGGCGTAACACCGGGGAGCTGTTTTTT. V gene TRBV11-2 combines with J gene TRBJ2-2; tentative D call: TRBD2 (6 bases). V was trimmed by 3 bases and J by 2 bases, leaving 10 bases between them. The CDR3 is made up of 15 amino acids. Germline V gene lookup returns CDR1 SGHAT and CDR2 FQNNGV.

The V gene is TRBV5-4, the J gene TRBJ1-1; the match to TRBD1 covers 8 bases. The V gene's germline CDR1 is SGHNT and CDR2 YYREEE (reference sequence). After removal of 4 bases from V and 8 bases from J, the junction contained 1 base not matched to a gene. The CDR3 has 11 residues. The CDR3: CASSRDREAFF. The CDR3 coding sequence is TGTGCCAGCAGCCGGGACAGGGAAGCTTTCTTT.

The chain is built from TRBV9 and TRBJ1-2; 8 bases map to TRBD1. V shed 4 bases and J 8 bases; nucleotides not matched to a gene: 7. This CDR3 contains 13 residues. Germline CDR1 is SGDLS and CDR2 is YYNGEE. CDR3 nucleotide sequence: TGTGCCAGCAGCCCAGGGGGCGCAAACGGCTACACCTTC. Its translation: CASSPGGANGYTF.

The rearrangement uses TRBV19 and TRBJ2-7; D is unclear. The CDR3 consists of 14 residues. Trimming took off 8 bases at V and 1 base at J, with 15 bases between the two ends. Germline CDR1 and CDR2: LNHDA and SQIVND (reference sequence). Here the CDR3 DNA reads TGTGCCAGTGCCCCAACCCTGACATCCTACGAGCAGTACTTC. Translating it yields CASAPTLTSYEQYF.

This chain connects TRBV29-1 to TRBJ1-2, with D tentatively TRBD1 (5 bases). The germline CDR1 and CDR2 sequences are SQVTM and ANQGSEA. Trimming left V 4 bases short and J 3 bases short, with 15 bases between. This CDR3 is built from 14 residues. CDR3 sequence reads: CSVALGGGDYGYTF. The CDR3 nucleotides read TGCAGCGTTGCATTAGGTGGGGGGGACTATGGCTACACCTTC.

The V call is TRBV5-1, the J call TRBJ2-5, with 11 bases aligning to TRBD1. This CDR3 is 14 amino acids long. Trimming cost V 3 bases and J 3 bases; bases outside gene matches: 1. The germline V gene encodes CDR1 SGHRS and CDR2 YFSETQ. Here the CDR3 reads CASSWDRGKETQYF. The CDR3 DNA is TGCGCCAGCAGCTGGGACAGGGGGAAAGAGACCCAGTACTTC.

This clone was seen just once. This chain connects TRBV5-1 to TRBJ1-1, with D uncertain. The germline V and J ends were trimmed by 4 bases and 1 base, with 17 bases remaining between them. This CDR3 is 16 amino acids long. Germline V gene sequence: CDR1 SGHRS, CDR2 YFSETQ. In DNA form, the CDR3 reads TGCGCCAGCAGCCGGGTCGACGGGATTGGGAACACTGAAGCTTTCTTT. Its translation is CASSRVDGIGNTEAFF.

This clone came up a few times. The J gene is TRBJ2-2, the V gene TRBV30; 14 nucleotides align to TRBD2. CDR1 is GTSNPN, CDR2 SVGIG, per germline (reference sequence). V lost 7 bases, J lost 3 bases, and 4 bases stayed unmatched. The CDR3 runs 15 residues. The CDR3 nucleotides are TGTGCCTCGGGACTAGCGGGGGTTCACACCGGGGAGCTGTTTTTT. It specifies CASGLAGVHTGELFF.

The chain joins TRBV20-1 to TRBJ2-1; 9 nucleotides align to TRBD2. After removal of 5 bases from V and 15 bases from J, the junction contained 8 bases not matched to a gene. CDR3 size: 11 residues. The germline V gene has CDR1 DFQATT and CDR2 SNEGSKA (reference sequence). CDR3 nucleotide sequence: TGCAGTGCTGTCACCGGACTAGCGCTGTTCTTC. This sequence encodes CSAVTGLALFF.

This chain uses TRBV19 with TRBJ1-4; D remains unclear. The CDR3 covers 16 residues. V shed 3 bases and J shed 11 bases, with 22 bases lying between them. Germline V gives CDR1 LNHDA, CDR2 SQIVND (reference sequence). The CDR3 sequence: CASSISAGETRSKLFF. The DNA of the CDR3 is TGTGCCAGTAGTATCTCCGCGGGAGAAACACGGTCTAAACTGTTTTTT.

The chain employs TRBV15 and TRBJ2-7; 7 bases fit TRBD2. In germline, CDR1 is LNHNV, CDR2 YYDKDF (reference sequence). After removal of 8 bases from V and 0 bases from J, the junction contained 7 bases not matched to a gene. This CDR3 comprises 14 residues. The CDR3 sequence: CATGRGRPSYEQYF. The DNA for the CDR3 is TGTGCCACCGGGAGGGGCCGCCCCTCCTACGAGCAGTACTTC.

The V and J genes are TRBV15 and TRBJ1-4; 7 positions agree with TRBD1. This CDR3 is 16 amino acids long. Looked up from germline, CDR1 is LNHNV and CDR2 is YYDKDF (reference sequence). The J segment lost 12 bases and the V segment lost 1 base, leaving 14 bases of the junction unmatched. This CDR3 reads CATSRVYQGEAEELFF. The CDR3 DNA reads as TGTGCCACCAGCAGAGTCTATCAGGGGGAAGCCGAGGAACTGTTTTTT.

The chain has TRBV13 and TRBJ1-2; D is perhaps TRBD1 (6 bases). The CDR3 extends over 15 amino acids. V was clipped by 4 bases and J by 0 bases, with 12 bases between them. Germline CDR1 PRHDT, CDR2 FYEKMQ (reference sequence). CDR3 bases: TGTGCCAGCAGCTCTTCCCGACAGGCTAACTATGGCTACACCTTC. As protein: CASSSSRQANYGYTF.

The chain carries TRBV7-2 and TRBJ2-3; 12 bases align to TRBD2. Germline CDR1 is SGHTA and CDR2 is FQGNSA. The CDR3 has 16 residues. The V gene end was trimmed by 3 bases and the J gene end by 4 bases; junction bases not matched to a gene: 5. The CDR3: CASSLTRLAGADTQYF. CDR3 coding DNA: TGTGCCAGCAGCTTGACCCGACTAGCGGGAGCAGATACGCAGTATTTT. The full variable domain, rest sourced from reference TRBV7-2 and TRBJ2-3, is GAGVSQSPSNKVTEKGKDVELRCDPISGHTALYWYRQSLGQGLEFLIYFQGNSAPDKSGLPSDRFSAERTGGSVSTLTIQRTQQEDSAVYLCASSLTRLAGADTQYFGPGTRLTVL.

The chain joins TRBV6-2 or TRBV6-3 to TRBJ1-2; a possible D gene is TRBD1 (6 bases). The CDR3 has 13 amino acids. The V gene's germline CDR1 is MNHEY and CDR2 SVGEGT. Trimming pared 6 bases from V and 4 bases from J, leaving 12 bases between. This CDR3 reads CASSIRDTYGYTF. In DNA form, the CDR3 reads TGTGCCAGCAGCATCCGGGACACCTATGGCTACACCTTC.

The chain couples TRBV28 to TRBJ2-4; D perhaps matches TRBD1 (5 bases). Germline CDR1 MDHEN, CDR2 SYDVKM. This CDR3 has 14 amino acids. The V end was cut by 3 bases, the J end by 3 bases, with 9 bases between. The CDR3 sequence: CASSLTDLKNIQYF. The CDR3 coding sequence is TGTGCCAGCAGTTTGACAGACCTCAAAAACATTCAGTACTTC.

This chain joins TRBV2 and TRBJ1-1; no clear D. V shed 7 bases and J shed 3 bases, with 12 bases lying between them. CDR1 and CDR2 from the germline V gene are SNHLY and FYNNEI. This CDR3 is 13 amino acids long. The CDR3 spells CASTPYFDTEAFF. DNA of the CDR3: TGTGCCAGCACCCCCTATTTTGACACTGAAGCTTTCTTT.

The rearrangement uses TRBV6-5 and TRBJ1-2; D might be TRBD1 (5 bases). From germline, CDR1 is MNHEY and CDR2 SVGAGI. Trimming took off 2 bases at V and 7 bases at J, with 11 bases between the two ends. The CDR3 length is 13 residues. CDR3 sequence (DNA): TGTGCCAGCAGTTACAGTAGGCAGGGTGGCTACACCTTC. Its translation is CASSYSRQGGYTF.

This clone was seen only once. The rearrangement links TRBV7-3 to TRBJ1-2; D unclear. Germline CDR1 SGHTA, CDR2 FQGTGA. V was cut by 1 base and J by 7 bases, with 16 bases left in between. The CDR3 spans 15 residues. CDR3 bases: TGTGCCAGCAGCTTAAGTGGAACAGATCTTGGTGGCTACACCTTC. Encoded protein: CASSLSGTDLGGYTF. The variable domain in full, completed from reference TRBV7-3 and TRBJ1-2, reads GAGVSQTPSNKVTEKGKYVELRCDPISGHTALYWYRQSLGQGPEFLIYFQGTGAADDSGLPNDRFFAVRPEGSVSTLKIQRTERGDSAVYLCASSLSGTDLGGYTFGSGTRLTVV.

V usage is TRBV27 and J usage is TRBJ1-2; 12 bases match TRBD1. The CDR3 spans 17 residues. The germline CDR1 and CDR2 sequences are MNHEY and SMNVEV (reference sequence). After removal of 6 bases from V and 2 bases from J, the junction contained 10 bases not matched to a gene. This chain's CDR3 is CASSSRDRGPRNYGYTF. The CDR3 DNA reads as TGTGCCAGCAGCTCCAGGGACAGGGGGCCCCGCAACTATGGCTACACCTTC.

V and J are TRBV7-8 and TRBJ2-1; TRBD2 matches at 8 bases. The CDR3 is 15 amino acids. Germline V gene sequence: CDR1 SGHVS, CDR2 FQNEAQ. V was pared by 5 bases and J by 0 bases, with 3 bases of the junction left unmatched. CDR3 region: CASSAGTSSYNEQFF. CDR3 in DNA: TGTGCCAGCAGCGCGGGGACTAGCTCCTACAATGAGCAGTTCTTC.

This clone occurred a few times. One end of the junction varies from germline; a read error may be responsible. The genes are TRBV29-1 and TRBJ2-1; tentative D call: TRBD1 (5 bases). The CDR3 extends over 15 amino acids. CDR1 and CDR2 (germline): SQVTM, ANQGSEA. This chain's CDR3 is CSVEELQGMLNEQFF. In DNA, the CDR3 is TGCAGCGTGGAAGAATTGCAGGGTATGTTGAATGAGCAGTTCTTC.

V gene TRBV7-2 combines with J gene TRBJ2-5, with 8 nucleotides matching TRBD2. The CDR3 extends over 16 amino acids. J lost 5 bases, V lost 1 base, and 9 bases had no gene match. Per germline, CDR1 SGHTA and CDR2 FQGNSA. CDR3 protein: CASSLVEREILETQYF. CDR3 nucleotide sequence: TGTGCCAGCAGCTTAGTGGAGCGGGAGATTTTGGAGACCCAGTACTTC.